These 9 T cell receptor beta chains were sequenced from one sample in a study of Ad26.COV2.S vaccination and SARS-CoV-2 variants. Treatment meaning: around 19 received Ad26.COV2.S at low or high dose, single or two shots; several received placebo; per-sample allocation not given. Sampling was done on day 63 after the first vaccine or placebo injection. The assay was immunoSEQ multiplex PCR, and TCRdb's table has in-frame clones only and misses some. The sample gives some 420,000 clones, roughly 90% of which show up once; less than 4.5% is in the top ten. Sequencing was performed on peripheral blood, taken in a trial of Ad26.COV2.S vaccine versus placebo. Receptor source: a person between 18 and 65 years old who received the Ad26.COV2.S COVID-19 vaccine or a placebo.

The rearrangement uses TRBV7-2 and TRBJ1-3; D might be TRBD1 (5 bases). Germline CDR1 is SGHTA and CDR2 is FQGNSA. The ends were cut back, 5 bases at V and 0 bases at J, with 17 bases in the middle. The CDR3 has 17 amino acids. CDR3 residues: CASSPLGAETSGNTIYF. Here the CDR3 DNA reads TGTGCCAGCAGCCCACTTGGGGCAGAAACCTCTGGAAACACCATATATTTT.

V is TRBV7-2 and J is TRBJ2-1, with no clear D. Germline V gene data show CDR1 as SGHTA and CDR2 as FQGNSA. The CDR3 sequence is 14 residues long. With 5 bases removed from V and 8 bases from J, the gap between germline ends came to 16 bases. CDR3 nucleotides: TGTGCCAGCAGCGCAGAATCCTCCATCCATGAGCAGTTCTTC. This sequence encodes CASSAESSIHEQFF.

V and J are TRBV21-1 and TRBJ2-7; TRBD1 is taken as the D call from the table, unchecked against the DNA. TRBV21-1 is annotated as a pseudogene. This CDR3 region has 17 residues. The CDR3 protein is CASSKKKARQNPEEQYF. The DNA for the CDR3 is TGTGCCAGCAGCAAAAAAAAAGCAAGACAGAATCCCGAAGAGCAGTACTTC.

The chain employs TRBV30 and TRBJ1-5, with TRBD1 matching over 8 bases. The V segment lost 0 bases and the J segment 4 bases; nucleotides outside the gene matches: 5. The length of the CDR3 is 15 residues. Germline CDR1 and CDR2: GTSNPN and SVGIG (reference sequence). The chain's CDR3 is CAWSVGQGTNQPQHF. CDR3 sequence (DNA): TGTGCCTGGAGTGTAGGACAGGGAACAAATCAGCCCCAGCATTTT.

The chain employs TRBV5-1 and TRBJ1-2; D possibly corresponds to TRBD1 (5 bases). From germline, CDR1 is SGHRS and CDR2 YFSETQ. CDR3 size: 14 residues. Trimming left V 6 bases short and J 0 bases short, with 12 bases between. The CDR3 region has the DNA TGCGCCAGCACTTACGGGACGGCTAACTATGGCTACACCTTC. Translation: CASTYGTANYGYTF.

The genes are TRBV19 and TRBJ1-4; 10 positions agree with TRBD1. V shed 3 bases and J 6 bases; nucleotides not matched to a gene: 4. Germline loops: CDR1 LNHDA, CDR2 SQIVND (reference sequence). This CDR3 contains 15 residues. The CDR3 coding sequence is TGTGCCAGTAGTATCCAGGGACAGGGGCATGAAAAACTGTTTTTT. Protein sequence: CASSIQGQGHEKLFF.

The gene calls are TRBV9 and TRBJ2-5; 9 bases map to TRBD2. The CDR3 has 14 amino acids. CDR1 is SGDLS, CDR2 YYNGEE, per germline. V lost 4 bases and J lost 4; bases outside the gene matches: 5. The CDR3 DNA follows: TGTGCCAGCAGCACGCGGGGGGGCAGAGAGACCCAGTACTTC. Amino acid sequence: CASSTRGGRETQYF.

The chain carries TRBV30 and TRBJ1-2, with D perhaps matching TRBD1 (6 bases). The CDR3 has 13 amino acids. Trimming pared 1 base from V and 3 bases from J, leaving 9 bases between. Germline lookup yields CDR1 GTSNPN and CDR2 SVGIG (reference sequence). CDR3 nucleotides: TGTGCCTGGAGTGACAGGGCTGACTATGGCTACACCTTC. This encodes CAWSDRADYGYTF.

This sequence joins TRBV7-8 and TRBJ2-2, with TRBD1 identical over 9 bases. CDR1 is SGHVS, CDR2 FQNEAQ, per germline. The V gene end was trimmed by 6 bases and the J gene end by 4 bases; junction bases not matched to a gene: 9. The CDR3 totals 16 residues. For the CDR3, the DNA is TGTGCCAGCAGTTTTTACAGGGGGCCTGGCACCGGGGAGCTGTTTTTT. This gives the protein CASSFYRGPGTGELFF.